This T cell receptor beta chain was captured by sequencing in a study of blood T cell repertoires in COVID-19. At the level of the study: Acute and convalescent COVID-19 samples came from the United States, Italy and Spain. T cells, B-cell-depleted T cells, or PBMCs supplied cDNA or gDNA.

The CDR3 runs 18 residues. TCRdb's table, derived via immunoSEQ multiplex PCR, lists solely in-frame clones and lacks some. The sample lists approximately 65,000 clones, about 90% occurring once. Followed longitudinally, the Seattle patients had been enrolled during active infection. The material sequenced was peripheral blood. The sequence was obtained from a man over 45 with COVID-19, enrolled during active disease. The gene calls are TRBV21-1 and TRBJ1-1. TRBV21-1 is a recognized pseudogene. The CDR3 protein is CASSPYCLGLRGVTEAFF. CDR3 in DNA: TGTGCCAGCAGCCCGTACTGTTTAGGCCTCCGGGGAGTCACTGAAGCTTTCTTT.